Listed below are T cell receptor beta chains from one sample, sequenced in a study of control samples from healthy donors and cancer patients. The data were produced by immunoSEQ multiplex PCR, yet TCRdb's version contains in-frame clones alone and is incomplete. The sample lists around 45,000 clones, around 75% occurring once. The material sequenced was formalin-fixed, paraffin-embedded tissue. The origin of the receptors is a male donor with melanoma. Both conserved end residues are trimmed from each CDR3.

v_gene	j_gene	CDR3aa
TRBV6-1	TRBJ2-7	ASSDRWSSYEQY
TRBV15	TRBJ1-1	ATSRGGTNTEAF
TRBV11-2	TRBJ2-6	ASSLRQGVYSGANVLT
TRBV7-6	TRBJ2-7	ASSLSSGSEGYEQY
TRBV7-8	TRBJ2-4	ASSLEGVSTLAKNIQY
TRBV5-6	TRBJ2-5	ASSLATPGETQY
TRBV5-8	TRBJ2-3	ASSLLGGGDTQY
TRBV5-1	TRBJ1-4	ASSLGGEKLF
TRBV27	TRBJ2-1	ASSSGRLAGYNEQF
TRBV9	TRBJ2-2	ASSVERVDGELF
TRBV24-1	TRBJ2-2	ATSDLGDGDTGELF
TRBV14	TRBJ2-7	ASSQGTGEYYEQY
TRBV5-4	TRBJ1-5	ASSYTATRTYYSNQPQH
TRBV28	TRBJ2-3	ASSLFGLFNTDTQY
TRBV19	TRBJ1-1	ASRLNRENTEAF
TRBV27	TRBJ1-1	ASSPPDTNTEAF
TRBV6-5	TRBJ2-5	ASLGLSQETQY
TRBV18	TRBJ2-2	ASSLKPNTGELF
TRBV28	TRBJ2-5	ASSSGGTRQETQY
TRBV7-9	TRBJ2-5	ASSLGGTKAETQY
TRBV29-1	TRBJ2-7	SVTGQIYEQY
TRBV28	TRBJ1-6	ASHGPYNSPLH
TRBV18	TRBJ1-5	ASSPEVNQPQH
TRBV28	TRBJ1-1	AIQRTSTEAF
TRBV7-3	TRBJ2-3	ASSSAGGPSDTQY
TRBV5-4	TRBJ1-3	ASSLAGGRQGNTIY
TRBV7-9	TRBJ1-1	ASSFSSETEAF
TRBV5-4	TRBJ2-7	ASSLAGGDLEQY
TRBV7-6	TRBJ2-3	ASSLGGVGDTQY
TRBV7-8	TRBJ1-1	ASSLMGESDTEAF
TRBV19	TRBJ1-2	ASSLSGQNYGYT
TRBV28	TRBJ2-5	ASSQGVQETQY
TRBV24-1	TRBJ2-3	ATSDFGQGPDTQY
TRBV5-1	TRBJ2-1	ASRSPGLQANEQF
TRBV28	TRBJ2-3	ASSFSGRLISDTQY
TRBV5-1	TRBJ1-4	ASSPGLNEKLF
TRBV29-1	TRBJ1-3	SAWDNDRGNTIY
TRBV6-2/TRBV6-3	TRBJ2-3	ASSHLVGALTPTDTQY
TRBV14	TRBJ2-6	ASSPWNIRLRGANVLT
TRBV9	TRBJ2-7	ASSVAHEGGQY
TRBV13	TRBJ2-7	ASSLKGIGEQY
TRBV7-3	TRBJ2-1	ASSLRLSFWGHEGHEQF
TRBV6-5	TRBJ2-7	ASSYSPGQSSYEQY
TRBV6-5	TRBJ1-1	ASSYSLNTEAF
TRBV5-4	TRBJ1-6	ASSLGRDSRTPLH
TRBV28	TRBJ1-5	ASRGFLLNQPQH
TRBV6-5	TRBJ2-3	ASSYSGYTDTQY
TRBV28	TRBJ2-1	ASTRGKWGEQF
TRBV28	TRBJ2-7	ASSQGLFSQGEQY
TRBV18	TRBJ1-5	ASSLTGAVDQPQH
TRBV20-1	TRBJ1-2	SANPSSYT
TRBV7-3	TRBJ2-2	ASSLVGAVNTGELF
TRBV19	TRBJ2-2	ASSILRGVLTGELF